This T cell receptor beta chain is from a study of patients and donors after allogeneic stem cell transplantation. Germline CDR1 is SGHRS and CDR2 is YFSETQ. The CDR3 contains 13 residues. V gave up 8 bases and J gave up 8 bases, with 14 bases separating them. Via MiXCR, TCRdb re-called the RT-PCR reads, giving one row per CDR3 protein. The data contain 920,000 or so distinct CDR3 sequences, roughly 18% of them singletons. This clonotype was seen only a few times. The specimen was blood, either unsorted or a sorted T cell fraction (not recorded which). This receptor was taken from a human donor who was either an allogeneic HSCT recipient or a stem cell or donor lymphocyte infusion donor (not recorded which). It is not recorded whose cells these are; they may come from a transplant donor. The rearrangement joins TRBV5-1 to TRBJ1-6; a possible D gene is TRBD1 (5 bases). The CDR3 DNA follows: TGCGCCAGTAACCGGGACGGGGATTCACCCCTCCACTTT. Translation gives CASNRDGDSPLHF.